This T cell receptor beta chain was identified in a study of blood T cell repertoires in COVID-19. Study in general: COVID-19 samples from acute and convalescent phases originated in the United States, Italy and Spain. From T cells, B-cell-depleted T cells, or PBMCs came the material, which was cDNA or gDNA.

This clone was seen a few times. The V end was cut by 6 bases, the J end by 3 bases, with 8 bases between. Germline loops: CDR1 SNHLY, CDR2 FYNNEI. The CDR3 has 12 amino acids. Per the authors' pipeline: Amplified reference gene primers provided the basis for estimating nucleated cell counts. Produced via immunoSEQ multiplex PCR; TCRdb's table is partial and in-frame only. The DNA was the basis for D and trimming; V, J and clone size are from that table. The sample lists approximately 300,000 clones, 70% to 90% occurring once. This chain connects TRBV2 to TRBJ1-1, with D maybe TRBD1 (5 bases). The source of this sequence is a man between 18 and 35 years old who had recovered from COVID-19. Sequenced input: peripheral blood. CDR3 sequence (DNA): TGTGCCAGCAGGGTAGGGGACACTGAAGCTTTCTTT. Its protein product is CASRVGDTEAFF.